Here is one TCR beta chain with its context. Primers for the PCR totalled 60 Vbeta and 13 Jbeta. Only in-frame clones appear in the TCRdb table, and some are missing; sequencing was by immunoSEQ multiplex PCR. Among fewer than 200,000 clones listed, approximately 81% were seen once. V lost 6 bases, J lost 1 base, and 21 bases lay in between. This CDR3 region has 17 residues. CDR1 is MNHEY and CDR2 is SMNVEV in the germline V gene (reference sequence). The data belong to a study of cytomegalovirus exposure and HLA in healthy donors. This receptor was obtained from a man younger than 40 in good health and CMV-seropositive. What was sequenced was PBMCs. The chain joins TRBV27 to TRBJ1-1; a possible D gene is TRBD1 (5 bases). CDR3 sequence: CASSPPATGDWNTEAFF. CDR3 coding DNA: TGTGCCAGCAGCCCCCCCGCGACGGGGGACTGGAACACTGAAGCTTTCTTT.